Below, 28 T cell receptor beta chains from the same sample are listed, as sequenced in a study of cytomegalovirus exposure and HLA in healthy donors. It was with 60 Vbeta and 13 Jbeta primers that the PCR ran. Profiling relied on immunoSEQ multiplex PCR, and the TCRdb table lists in-frame clones only, not all of them. The sample holds about 130,000 clones, about three quarters seen once. The sequenced material came from PBMCs. These receptors originate from a female donor in good health and CMV-seronegative.

This clone appeared a few times. The chain joins TRBV5-1 to TRBJ1-4; 8 nucleotides match TRBD1. The CDR3 has 14 residues. Trimming took 6 bases from V and 8 from J; bases not matched to a gene: 9. Germline CDR1 SGHRS, CDR2 YFSETQ. The CDR3 is CASTQGTGGEKLFF. The CDR3 DNA sequence: TGCGCCAGCACGCAGGGGACAGGTGGGGAAAAACTGTTTTTT.

The table lists this clone with a count of one. V and J are TRBV6-5 and TRBJ1-2; D unresolved. The CDR3 has 16 residues. With 4 bases removed from V and 5 bases from J, the gap between germline ends came to 20 bases. Germline loops: CDR1 MNHEY, CDR2 SVGAGI. CDR3 DNA sequence: TGTGCCAGCAGTTCAGCACTCGGGTTTGAACTTTATGGCTACACCTTC. This codes for CASSSALGFELYGYTF.

On this clone itself: A junction boundary mismatches the germline segment, possibly from a read error. This sample includes further DNA sequences coding for the same CDR3. This rearrangement joins TRBV5-6 to TRBJ2-6; tentatively, D is TRBD2 (6 bases). The CDR3 sequence is 16 residues long. CDR1 and CDR2 from the germline V gene are SGHDT and YYEEEE. CDR3 loop: CASSLDRDSGANVLTF. In DNA, the CDR3 is TGTGCCAGCAGCCTGGACCGGGACTCTGGGGCCAATGTCCTGACTTTC.

The chain joins TRBV7-8 to TRBJ2-5; 9 nucleotides agree with TRBD2. The J call may be wrong; the DNA end is better matched by TRBJ2-7. The CDR3 is made up of 16 amino acids. The germline gives CDR1 SGHVS, CDR2 FQNEAQ. The CDR3 sequence: CASSRGVLAGSYEQYF. The CDR3 DNA sequence: TGTGCCAGCAGCCGAGGGGTACTAGCGGGCTCCTACGAGCAGTACTTC.

The gene calls are TRBV10-3 and TRBJ2-1; possibly TRBD2 for D (5 bases). Germline-derived CDR1 and CDR2 are ENHRY and SYGVKD. V shed 0 bases and J shed 8 bases, with 14 bases lying between them. There are 15 residues in the CDR3. The CDR3 region has the DNA TGTGCCATCAGTGAGTCGGCTCCTGGAGGCGATGAGCAGTTCTTC. Translated, it gives CAISESAPGGDEQFF.

This chain uses TRBV30 with TRBJ2-1; 9 bases align to TRBD2. Germline values: CDR1 GTSNPN, CDR2 SVGIG (reference sequence). V shed 1 base and J 5 bases; nucleotides not matched to a gene: 3. This CDR3 has 14 amino acids. The CDR3 sequence is CAWSGAGGHNEQFF. Written as DNA, the CDR3 is TGTGCCTGGAGTGGGGCGGGGGGGCACAATGAGCAGTTCTTC.

The chain employs TRBV28 and TRBJ1-1, with D tentatively TRBD1 (6 bases). V was clipped by 3 bases and J by 4 bases, with 30 bases between them. Germline values: CDR1 MDHEN, CDR2 SYDVKM. CDR3 size: 20 residues. Written as DNA, the CDR3 is TGTGCCAGCAGTTTGCCCCCGATGGGCAGGGGAGCCATATCGGCCACTGAAGCTTTCTTT. Protein product: CASSLPPMGRGAISATEAFF.

The genes are TRBV7-3 and TRBJ1-2; D might be TRBD1 (6 bases). CDR3 length: 13 residues. The V end was cut by 2 bases, the J end by 7 bases, with 11 bases between. Germline CDR1 is SGHTA and CDR2 is FQGTGA. The DNA of the CDR3 is TGTGCCAGCAGCTTAGGGGGCGGGAGTGGCTACACCTTC. Protein product: CASSLGGGSGYTF.

This chain joins TRBV15 and TRBJ2-7; 8 bases map to TRBD1. The CDR3 runs to 13 residues. Germline lookup yields CDR1 LNHNV and CDR2 YYDKDF (reference sequence). V dropped 11 bases and J dropped 0; count of bases not matched to a gene: 6. The CDR3 DNA reads TGTGCCGCAGGACAGGGCGACTCCTACGAGCAGTACTTC. It specifies CAAGQGDSYEQYF.

In nucleotides, the CDR3 is TGTGCCAGCAGCTCTCAGACAGGGGACTACGAGCAGTACTTC. Its protein is CASSSQTGDYEQYF. This chain uses TRBV7-6 with TRBJ2-7; 8 nucleotides match TRBD1. The CDR3 spans 14 residues. The J segment lost 3 bases and the V segment lost 4 bases, leaving 5 bases of the junction unmatched. In germline, CDR1 is SGHVS, CDR2 FNYEAQ.

This clone showed up just a few times. The CDR3 coding sequence is TGTGCCAGCAGTCCTACAGGGGCGGGCTATGGCTACACCTTC. It yields the protein CASSPTGAGYGYTF. The chain joins TRBV6-5 to TRBJ1-2, with 7 bases matching TRBD1. The germline gives CDR1 MNHEY, CDR2 SVGAGI. V lost 5 bases to trimming and J lost 4 bases; unmatched junction nucleotides: 7. The CDR3 contains 14 residues.

Only one count was recorded for this clone. The gene calls are TRBV4-1 and TRBJ2-5; tentative D call: TRBD2 (6 bases). The end of the DNA fits TRBJ2-7 better, so the J call may be wrong. CDR1 is MGHRA and CDR2 is YSYEKL in the germline V gene. This CDR3 contains 15 residues. The CDR3 spells CASSQPRDGSYEQYF. In DNA form, the CDR3 reads TGCGCCAGCAGCCAACCTCGGGACGGGAGCTACGAGCAGTACTTC.

This sequence joins TRBV5-5 and TRBJ2-5; D may be TRBD2 (5 bases). The CDR3 has 13 residues. CDR1 is SGHKS, CDR2 YYEKEE, per germline (reference sequence). V was clipped by 4 bases and J by 5 bases, with 12 bases between them. This CDR3 reads CASSPGFQETQYF. CDR3 nucleotide sequence: TGTGCCAGCAGCCCGGGGTTTCAGGAGACCCAGTACTTC.

A few counts support this clone. V gene TRBV2 combines with J gene TRBJ2-7; a possible D gene is TRBD1 (6 bases). Germline V gene lookup returns CDR1 SNHLY and CDR2 FYNNEI. The CDR3 contains 14 residues. V was clipped by 9 bases and J by 3 bases, with 18 bases between them. CDR3: CASSRGPWDYEQYF. Written as DNA, the CDR3 is TGTGCCAGTAGCAGGGGACCTTGGGACTACGAGCAGTACTTC.

Comments on this clone: The junction differs from germline at one of its ends, possibly a read error. The chain recombines TRBV7-9 with TRBJ2-7; maybe TRBD2 (6 bases). The CDR3 is made up of 15 amino acids. CDR1 SEHNR and CDR2 FQNEAQ come from the germline V gene (reference sequence). CDR3 nucleotide sequence: TGTTCCAGCAGCTTTAGTGGGGGGAGCTCCTACGAGCAGTACTTC. Translation: CSSSFSGGSSYEQYF.

The CDR3 nucleotides read TGTGCCAGCAGGGGGGGGGCGGGGGGAGTTGGGAATGAGCAGTTCTTC. Protein product: CASRGGAGGVGNEQFF. V is TRBV2 and J is TRBJ2-1; 8 nucleotides agree with TRBD2. Germline V gene lookup returns CDR1 SNHLY and CDR2 FYNNEI. Unmatched junction bases numbered 14, after V lost 6 bases and J lost 7 bases. The CDR3 has 16 residues.

The chain is built from TRBV27 and TRBJ1-6; TRBD1 might be the D (6 bases). The V gene's germline CDR1 is MNHEY and CDR2 SMNVEV (reference sequence). V was pared by 6 bases and J by 5 bases, with 14 bases between. The CDR3 spans 15 residues. This CDR3 is CASRMSGTNNSPLHF. In nucleotides, the CDR3 is TGTGCCAGCAGAATGTCCGGGACAAATAATTCACCCCTCCACTTT.

CDR3 nucleotides: TGCGCCAGCAGCTTGGACTGGGTTGGAGGGGAAGCTTTCTTT. Translation: CASSLDWVGGEAFF. The J gene is TRBJ1-1, the V gene TRBV5-1, with D uncertain. Deletions cut 0 bases from V and 8 bases from J, with 14 bases between. Germline V gives CDR1 SGHRS, CDR2 YFSETQ. This CDR3 spans 14 amino acids.

This clone has a handful of counts. The gene calls are TRBV7-6 and TRBJ1-1, with 9 bases identical to TRBD1. The CDR3 has 15 residues. Germline loops: CDR1 SGHVS, CDR2 FNYEAQ. Trimming at V came to 4 bases and at J to 4 bases, leaving 7 bases not matched to a gene. The CDR3 spells CASSSQGARSTEAFF. The CDR3 DNA reads TGTGCCAGCAGCTCACAGGGGGCGCGGAGCACTGAAGCTTTCTTT.

This clone was seen once. The rearrangement joins TRBV30 to TRBJ1-4, with D possibly being TRBD1 (6 bases). This CDR3 is 15 amino acids long. Germline V CDR1 and CDR2: GTSNPN, SVGIG (reference sequence). Trimming removed 2 bases at V and 1 base at J, with 11 bases between. The CDR3 sequence: CAWSIKGVTNEKLFF. Here the CDR3 DNA reads TGTGCCTGGAGTATAAAGGGGGTAACTAATGAAAAACTGTTTTTT.

This rearrangement joins TRBV21-1 to TRBJ2-5; the tabulated D call, TRBD2, remains unverified against the DNA. TRBV21-1 is classified as a pseudogene. This CDR3 is built from 14 residues. CDR3 in amino acids: CASSPRDFQETQYF. Written as DNA, the CDR3 is TGTGCCAGCAGCCCCCGGGACTTCCAAGAGACCCAGTACTTC.

The V call is TRBV19, the J call TRBJ2-7; 8 bases match TRBD1. Germline V CDR1 and CDR2: LNHDA, SQIVND (reference sequence). CDR3 length: 16 amino acids. V lost 4 bases to trimming and J lost 5 bases; unmatched junction nucleotides: 13. The CDR3 spells CASSRVGQGRRNEQYF. CDR3 nucleotide sequence: TGTGCCAGTAGTAGAGTAGGACAGGGACGAAGGAACGAGCAGTACTTC.

This clone was detected only a few times. This rearrangement joins TRBV28 to TRBJ2-7; no reliable D call. Germline V gene sequence: CDR1 MDHEN, CDR2 SYDVKM. The CDR3 is made up of 14 amino acids. V was cut by 6 bases and J by 5 bases, with 17 bases left in between. CDR3 bases: TGTGCCAGCAGCATCACCGTTCTGGAGAACGAGCAGTACTTC. Its protein is CASSITVLENEQYF. The full variable domain, in which reference TRBV28 and TRBJ2-7 provide the parts outside the CDR3, is DVKVTQSSRYLVKRTGEKVFLECVQDMDHENMFWYRQDPGLGLRLIYFSYDVKMKEKGDIPEGYSVSREKKERFSLILESASTNQTSMYLCASSITVLENEQYFGPGTRLTVT.

On this clone itself: One junction end does not reproduce the germline sequence, and a read error may be involved. This chain connects TRBV10-3 to TRBJ1-1; D is possibly TRBD1 (5 bases). The germline gives CDR1 ENHRY, CDR2 SYGVKD. The CDR3 spans 13 residues. The CDR3 nucleotides read TGTGCCATCTGTGAAAGGGGGAACACTGAAGCTTTCTTT. Encoded protein: CAICERGNTEAFF.

The V gene is TRBV11-3, the J gene TRBJ2-7; TRBD2 matches 8 bases. CDR1 and CDR2 from the germline V gene are SGHNT and YENEEA. The CDR3 length is 13 residues. Trimming at V came to 3 bases and at J to 6 bases, leaving 4 bases not matched to a gene. CDR3 in DNA: TGTGCCAGCAGCTTCGGTAGCGGGGTCGAGCAGTACTTC. Protein sequence: CASSFGSGVEQYF.

This chain links TRBV6-6 with TRBJ1-4; tentative D call: TRBD1 (6 bases). The germline CDR1 and CDR2 sequences are MNHNY and SVGAGI (reference sequence). This CDR3 is 14 amino acids long. DNA for the CDR3: TGTGCTTCCCATGGGGGGGCACCTAATGAAAAACTGTTTTTT. Amino acid sequence: CASHGGAPNEKLFF.

The chain recombines TRBV7-9 with TRBJ2-5, with unresolved D. The assigned J gene may be wrong: the sequence end matches TRBJ2-7 better. This CDR3 is 13 amino acids long. Germline values: CDR1 SEHNR, CDR2 FQNEAQ (reference sequence). This chain's CDR3 is CASDDEASYEQYF. The DNA for the CDR3 is TGTGCCAGCGACGACGAGGCCTCCTACGAGCAGTACTTC.

This rearrangement joins TRBV4-1 to TRBJ1-2; 10 bases are a match to TRBD1. There are 17 residues in the CDR3. V shed 0 bases, J shed 8 bases, and the junction held 12 bases outside the gene matches. Germline loops: CDR1 MGHRA, CDR2 YSYEKL. CDR3 nucleotides: TGCGCCAGCAGCCAAGATCGGAGACAGGGGGCCTTACGGGGCTACACCTTC. Encoded protein: CASSQDRRQGALRGYTF.